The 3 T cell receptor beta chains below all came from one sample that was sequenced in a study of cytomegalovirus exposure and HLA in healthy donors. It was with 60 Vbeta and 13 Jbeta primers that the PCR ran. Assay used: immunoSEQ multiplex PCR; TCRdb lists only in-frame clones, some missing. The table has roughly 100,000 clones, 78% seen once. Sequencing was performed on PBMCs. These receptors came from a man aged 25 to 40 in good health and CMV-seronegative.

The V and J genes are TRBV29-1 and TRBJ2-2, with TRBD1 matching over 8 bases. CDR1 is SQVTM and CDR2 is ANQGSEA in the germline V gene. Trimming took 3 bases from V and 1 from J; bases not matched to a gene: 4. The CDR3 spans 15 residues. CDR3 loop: CSVEDRVWNTGELFF. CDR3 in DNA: TGCAGCGTTGAGGACAGGGTGTGGAACACCGGGGAGCTGTTTTTT.

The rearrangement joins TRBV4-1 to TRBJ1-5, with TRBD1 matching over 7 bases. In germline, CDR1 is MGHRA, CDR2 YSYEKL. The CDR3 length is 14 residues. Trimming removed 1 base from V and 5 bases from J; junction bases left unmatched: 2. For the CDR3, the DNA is TGCGCCAGCAGCCAAGTCACAGGGGATCAGCCCCAGCATTTT. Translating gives CASSQVTGDQPQHF.

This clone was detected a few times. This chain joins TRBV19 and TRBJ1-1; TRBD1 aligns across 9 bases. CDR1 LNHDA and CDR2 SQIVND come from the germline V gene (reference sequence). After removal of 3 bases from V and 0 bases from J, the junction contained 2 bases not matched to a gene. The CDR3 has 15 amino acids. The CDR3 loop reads CASSIRDRVNTEAFF. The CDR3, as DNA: TGTGCCAGTAGTATCCGGGACAGGGTGAACACTGAAGCTTTCTTT.